This TCR beta chain originates from a study of cytomegalovirus exposure and HLA in healthy donors. Whole-study findings and limits: In a later analysis, a missense DCLRE1C variant was linked to TCR beta V- and J-gene trimming. It was taken for granted in presence/absence analyses that sequencing depth across donors was roughly uniform.

CDR3 length: 18 residues. Germline assignment: CDR1 LNHNV and CDR2 YYDKDF (reference sequence). V trimming: 0 bases; J trimming: 1 base; junction bases outside the gene matches: 9. Points on this clone: Its antigen remains unidentified.

The PCR ran on 60 Vbeta and 13 Jbeta primers. Profiling relied on immunoSEQ multiplex PCR, and the TCRdb table lists in-frame clones only, not all of them. The repertoire holds under 200,000 clones, with around 78% as singletons. This chain uses TRBV15 with TRBJ2-5; 9 positions agree with TRBD2. Source material: PBMCs. The source of this sequence is a woman between 40 and 55 years old in good health and CMV-seronegative. In DNA form, the CDR3 reads TGTGCCACCAGCAGAGAGGCTCCGGGACTAGCCGGCCAAGAGACCCAGTACTTC. Encoded protein: CATSREAPGLAGQETQYF. Full variable domain (outside the CDR3, taken from reference TRBV15 and TRBJ2-5): DAMVIQNPRYQVTQFGKPVTLSCSQTLNHNVMYWYQQKSSQAPKLLFHYYDKDFNNEADTPDNFQSRRPNTSFCFLDIRSPGLGDTAMYLCATSREAPGLAGQETQYFGPGTRLLVL.